The T cell receptor (beta chain) under discussion was sequenced for a study of circulating and synovial CD4+ cells in juvenile arthritis. Per the germline V gene, CDR1 is SGHTA and CDR2 is FQGNSA. The CDR3 runs 18 residues. The V end was cut by 4 bases, the J end by 4 bases, with 25 bases between. This clone was recorded only once. Clones were sequenced by immunoSEQ multiplex PCR, and TCRdb holds only the in-frame ones, with some missing. The sample has tens of thousands of clones; roughly 96% are singletons. The chain employs TRBV7-2 and TRBJ1-2, with D unclear. The clonotype originates from a human donor with juvenile idiopathic arthritis. The specimen sequenced was CD4+ T cells from blood. CDR3 DNA: TGTGCCAGCAGCTCGAACAGTGCTGTGGATGTGGTCCTCTATGGCTACACCTTC. It yields the protein CASSSNSAVDVVLYGYTF. Using reference TRBV7-2 and TRBJ1-2 for the parts outside the CDR3, the full variable domain is GAGVSQSPSNKVTEKGKDVELRCDPISGHTALYWYRQSLGQGLEFLIYFQGNSAPDKSGLPSDRFSAERTGGSVSTLTIQRTQQEDSAVYLCASSSNSAVDVVLYGYTFGSGTRLTVV.